A selection of T cell receptor beta chains follows, all from one sample in a study of cytomegalovirus exposure and HLA in healthy donors. The protocol was immunoSEQ multiplex PCR, while the TCRdb copy is restricted to in-frame clones and leaves out a portion. Of about 120,000 clones listed, around 68% are singletons. Source material: PBMCs. The receptors here all came from a woman in her thirties or forties in good health and CMV-seropositive. The conserved cysteine and the conserved F or W are not part of the CDR3 here.

v_call	j_call	cdr3_aa
TRBV11-3	TRBJ2-1	ASRKGREYNEQF
TRBV7-2	TRBJ2-7	ASSWLWEAAYEQY
TRBV19	TRBJ1-1	ASSIDRLNTEAF
TRBV5-1	TRBJ1-1	ASGNLQGNTEAF
TRBV7-9	TRBJ2-7	ASSFRDTSYEQY
TRBV5-5	TRBJ2-1	ASSLLQGYNEQF
TRBV11-3	TRBJ1-1	ASSFSGTINTEAF
TRBV2	TRBJ2-7	ASSQSQGAYEQY
TRBV19	TRBJ2-3	ASSTGTGSLTDTQY
TRBV11-2	TRBJ1-1	ASSSRPQSGQRDTEAF
TRBV2	TRBJ1-2	ARPGTGGDGYT
TRBV18	TRBJ2-1	ASSPARGFYNEQF
TRBV5-1	TRBJ1-2	ASSAGTGAGGYT
TRBV29-1	TRBJ2-7	SGTSSDEQY
TRBV13	TRBJ2-2	ASSPGLAGGPRNTGELF
TRBV18	TRBJ2-7	ASSPPVGGRDSYEQY
TRBV2	TRBJ1-1	ASSEAPYFGTANTEAF
TRBV19	TRBJ1-2	ASSPLGGSGYGYT
TRBV30	TRBJ1-2	AWGTGQGAKGYT
TRBV20-1	TRBJ2-7	SAPQGYEQY
TRBV30	TRBJ1-2	AWSPDRGRGYT
TRBV7-2	TRBJ1-2	ASSRQGRNYGYT
TRBV6-5	TRBJ1-2	ASSSKGGLYGYT
TRBV5-1	TRBJ1-1	ASSHPGQGAWNTEAF
TRBV9	TRBJ2-1	ASSVAASGEYEQF
TRBV29-1	TRBJ2-7	SVGGLVQTSTYEQY
TRBV7-2	TRBJ2-5	ASSVAGAQETQY
TRBV5-1	TRBJ2-1	ASSLASYNEQF
TRBV5-1	TRBJ2-1	ASSSGTSGSLNEQF
TRBV5-6	TRBJ1-2	ASSFLQGGSYGYT
TRBV7-9	TRBJ2-3	ASRLAGGLDTQY
TRBV19	TRBJ2-7	ASSNPGKIEQY
TRBV19	TRBJ2-3	ASSTPGTGKPDTQY